Following are 22 T cell receptor beta chains from one sample sequenced in a study of shared clonotypes between healthy human individuals. Generated by immunoSEQ multiplex PCR, the TCRdb table keeps only in-frame clones and is missing some. The table shows approximately 2.5 million clones, with more than 85% occurring only once. The sample comprised naive CD4+ T cells from PBMCs. Described subset: CD45RA+ positively selected. These receptors were taken from a man younger than 30 in good health. Some clones in this sample may be carry-over from other donors' samples.

The V and J genes are TRBV9 and TRBJ2-2; weak D call: TRBD2 (6 bases). Germline V gene data show CDR1 as SGDLS and CDR2 as YYNGEE. This CDR3 has 13 amino acids. Trimming cost V 3 bases and J 5 bases, with 8 bases left between them. The CDR3 here is CASSARETGELFF. CDR3 sequence (DNA): TGTGCCAGCAGCGCCCGGGAGACCGGGGAGCTGTTTTTT.

The table lists this clone with a few counts. Other DNA sequences in this sample translate to the same CDR3. The V gene is TRBV6-1, the J gene TRBJ1-1; D is unclear. The germline V gene has CDR1 MNHNS and CDR2 SASEGT. The V gene lost 6 bases and the J gene lost 1 base, with 3 bases spanning the gap. The CDR3 runs 11 residues. CDR3 DNA sequence: TGTGCCAGCAGGAGGAACACTGAAGCTTTCTTT. Translating it yields CASRRNTEAFF.

A word on this clone: The identical CDR3 is also encoded by other nucleotide sequences in the sample. V gene TRBV28 combines with J gene TRBJ2-7; D is unresolved. Looked up from germline, CDR1 is MDHEN and CDR2 is SYDVKM. This CDR3 is 12 amino acids long. The germline V and J ends were trimmed by 4 bases and 2 bases, with 6 bases remaining between them. In DNA form, the CDR3 reads TGTGCCAGCAGTTCACCAACCTACGAGCAGTACTTC. Translating it yields CASSSPTYEQYF.

The chain carries TRBV28 and TRBJ1-1; D uncertain. V dropped 11 bases and J dropped 1 base, with 11 bases sitting between them. The CDR3 consists of 12 residues. Looked up from germline, CDR1 is MDHEN and CDR2 is SYDVKM. CDR3 sequence: CACGSWNTEAFF. DNA for the CDR3: TGTGCCTGCGGCAGTTGGAACACTGAAGCTTTCTTT.

The chain recombines TRBV7-9 with TRBJ1-2; unclear D gene. The CDR3 covers 12 residues. The germline V and J ends were trimmed by 5 bases and 8 bases, with 12 bases remaining between them. CDR1 is SEHNR, CDR2 FQNEAQ, per germline (reference sequence). The CDR3 loop is CASSVGNRGYTF. CDR3 bases: TGTGCCAGCAGCGTCGGGAATCGGGGCTACACCTTC.

V gene TRBV5-1 combines with J gene TRBJ2-7; 8 bases line up with TRBD1. V lost 4 bases, J lost 7 bases, and 13 bases stayed unmatched. There are 15 residues in the CDR3. Germline CDR1 reads SGHRS; CDR2 reads YFSETQ. CDR3 bases: TGCGCCAGCAGCCCTGGCGCAGGGGGCCCGGTGGAGCAGTACTTC. Translation gives CASSPGAGGPVEQYF.

As to this clone: This same CDR3 is encoded by further DNA sequences in the sample. This chain links TRBV19 with TRBJ2-7; tentative D call: TRBD2 (5 bases). V lost 3 bases, J lost 7 bases, and 10 bases lay in between. The CDR3 is 12 residues long. From germline, CDR1 is LNHDA and CDR2 SQIVND (reference sequence). The CDR3 loop reads CASSIDRGEQYF. CDR3 in DNA: TGTGCCAGTAGTATTGACCGGGGAGAGCAGTACTTC.

A word on this clone: At the DNA level, this CDR3 is encoded by other sequences in the same sample as well. The chain has TRBV19 and TRBJ2-7; 7 bases line up with TRBD1. The V segment lost 4 bases and the J segment 2 bases; nucleotides outside the gene matches: 5. The CDR3 length is 14 residues. CDR1 is LNHDA, CDR2 SQIVND, per germline (reference sequence). As DNA, the CDR3 is TGTGCCAGTAGTAAAAGGCAGGGGGCCTACGAGCAGTACTTC. Translated, it gives CASSKRQGAYEQYF.

Here the CDR3 DNA reads TGTGCCAGTAGTATGGGGGGTGCCCCCTCCTACGAGCAGTACTTC. Its translation: CASSMGGAPSYEQYF. V is TRBV19 and J is TRBJ2-7; possible D gene TRBD2, 6 bases. V dropped 3 bases and J dropped 0 bases, with 12 bases sitting between them. Germline V gene data show CDR1 as LNHDA and CDR2 as SQIVND (reference sequence). The CDR3 runs 15 residues.

This chain links TRBV5-4 with TRBJ1-1; D is possibly TRBD1 (5 bases). CDR3 length: 16 residues. V was cut by 3 bases and J by 0 bases, with 15 bases left in between. Germline assignment: CDR1 SGHNT and CDR2 YYREEE (reference sequence). This CDR3 reads CASSSEGLGVNTEAFF. The DNA of the CDR3 is TGTGCCAGCAGCTCGGAGGGGTTGGGGGTGAACACTGAAGCTTTCTTT.

This chain joins TRBV7-2 and TRBJ2-5; 12 bases line up with TRBD2. This CDR3 contains 16 residues. V lost 4 bases and J lost 5; bases outside the gene matches: 8. Germline CDR1 SGHTA, CDR2 FQGNSA. DNA for the CDR3: TGTGCCAGCAGCTACCTGGGGACTAGCGGGCAGGAGACCCAGTACTTC. Protein sequence: CASSYLGTSGQETQYF.

The V gene is TRBV28, the J gene TRBJ1-4; D is undetermined. V lost 3 bases and J lost 2, with 7 bases in between. CDR3 length: 14 residues. Germline values: CDR1 MDHEN, CDR2 SYDVKM. This CDR3 is CASSLTVTNEKLFF. As DNA, the CDR3 is TGTGCCAGCAGTTTGACGGTGACTAATGAAAAACTGTTTTTT. Using reference TRBV28 and TRBJ1-4 for the parts outside the CDR3, the full variable domain is DVKVTQSSRYLVKRTGEKVFLECVQDMDHENMFWYRQDPGLGLRLIYFSYDVKMKEKGDIPEGYSVSREKKERFSLILESASTNQTSMYLCASSLTVTNEKLFFGSGTQLSVL.

This clone was picked up a small number of times. The rearrangement joins TRBV6-5 to TRBJ1-5; 8 bases fit TRBD1. Germline CDR1 MNHEY, CDR2 SVGAGI. Unmatched junction bases numbered 11, after V lost 6 bases and J lost 7 bases. CDR3 length: 15 amino acids. The CDR3 region has the DNA TGTGCCAGCAGCCCCTCTTTGGACAGGGACCAGCCCCAGCATTTT. Its translation: CASSPSLDRDQPQHF.

In regard to this clone: A junction boundary mismatches the germline segment, possibly from a read error. This chain links TRBV25-1 with TRBJ1-1; D is ambiguous. The CDR3 spans 11 residues. Per germline, CDR1 MGHDK and CDR2 SYGVNS. The CDR3 sequence: CASSANTEAFF. The CDR3 DNA sequence: TGTGCCAGCAGTGCTAACACTGAGGCTTTCTTT.

V and J are TRBV7-8 and TRBJ2-5; possible D gene TRBD1, 5 bases. Trimming pared 5 bases from V and 5 bases from J, leaving 15 bases between. Germline V gene sequence: CDR1 SGHVS, CDR2 FQNEAQ. The CDR3 length is 14 residues. Here the CDR3 DNA reads TGTGCCAGCAGCCCTACAGGTAGGGCGGAGACCCAGTACTTC. Protein product: CASSPTGRAETQYF.

This clone was seen just once. The CDR3 spells CSVERAGTSGTGELFF. As DNA, the CDR3 is TGCAGCGTTGAGAGAGCCGGGACTAGCGGCACCGGGGAGCTGTTTTTT. This rearrangement joins TRBV29-1 to TRBJ2-2; 11 bases map to TRBD2. Germline CDR1 reads SQVTM; CDR2 reads ANQGSEA. This CDR3 comprises 16 residues. Germline trimming cut 3 bases from V and 4 bases from J; bases unmatched to any gene: 7.

This clone came up once. The chain employs TRBV5-1 and TRBJ1-2; 10 nucleotides agree with TRBD1. Per the germline V gene, CDR1 is SGHRS and CDR2 is YFSETQ. The V segment lost 4 bases and the J segment 7 bases; nucleotides outside the gene matches: 7. The length of the CDR3 is 14 residues. The CDR3 DNA sequence: TGCGCCAGCAGCCTGCCTGGGACAGGGGTTGGCTACACCTTC. This encodes CASSLPGTGVGYTF. The variable domain in full, with the rest retrieved from reference TRBV5-1 and TRBJ1-2, is KAGVTQTPRYLIKTRGQQVTLSCSPISGHRSVSWYQQTPGQGLQFLFEYFSETQRNKGNFPGRFSGRQFSNSRSEMNVSTLELGDSALYLCASSLPGTGVGYTFGSGTRLTVV.

The chain employs TRBV7-2 and TRBJ2-3; D call uncertain. CDR1 is SGHTA and CDR2 is FQGNSA in the germline V gene. V shed 5 bases and J shed 0 bases, with 9 bases lying between them. This CDR3 contains 14 residues. The CDR3 protein is CASSPHASTDTQYF. In nucleotides, the CDR3 is TGTGCCAGCAGCCCCCACGCGAGCACAGATACGCAGTATTTT.

V usage is TRBV19 and J usage is TRBJ2-1; 7 bases align to TRBD2. With 7 bases clipped from V and 7 bases from J, the junction kept 16 bases outside the gene matches. Per the germline V gene, CDR1 is LNHDA and CDR2 is SQIVND (reference sequence). The CDR3 sequence is 16 residues long. CDR3 in DNA: TGTGCCAGTACACATAGCGGGCCCAGGCCATGGAATGAGCAGTTCTTC. Encoded protein: CASTHSGPRPWNEQFF.

The V and J genes are TRBV28 and TRBJ1-5, with TRBD1 matching over 8 bases. From germline, CDR1 is MDHEN and CDR2 SYDVKM. The V segment lost 6 bases and the J segment 0 bases; nucleotides outside the gene matches: 4. There are 15 residues in the CDR3. The CDR3 loop is CASSPRGPSNQPQHF. The DNA of the CDR3 is TGTGCCAGCAGCCCCAGGGGGCCTAGCAATCAGCCCCAGCATTTT.

V gene TRBV28 combines with J gene TRBJ1-5; D unresolved. The CDR3 is made up of 12 amino acids. In germline, CDR1 is MDHEN, CDR2 SYDVKM. V was clipped by 7 bases and J by 11 bases, with 15 bases between them. In nucleotides, the CDR3 is TGTGCCAGCACGCTCCCGGGGTCGACCCAGCATTTT. Its protein is CASTLPGSTQHF.

V and J are TRBV7-2 and TRBJ2-3; TRBD2 agrees at 12 bases. Germline V CDR1 and CDR2: SGHTA, FQGNSA. Losses at the gene ends were 4 bases for V and 2 bases for J; bases not matched to a gene: 4. The CDR3 spans 16 residues. DNA for the CDR3: TGTGCCAGCAGCTACGGACTAGCGGGAAACACAGATACGCAGTATTTT. Its protein is CASSYGLAGNTDTQYF.